The present TCR beta chain was sequenced within a study of T cells after posttransplantation cyclophosphamide. TCRdb's copy holds only in-frame clones and misses some; the assay was immunoSEQ multiplex PCR. The profile shows 19,000 or so clones, roughly 98% of them singletons. Germline V lookup: CDR1 MDHEN, CDR2 SYDVKM. V lost 7 bases and J lost 2, with 9 bases in between. The CDR3 extends over 13 amino acids. This sequence originates from a man between 40 and 49 years old in good health, CMV-negative, and a related stem cell transplant donor. The specimen was naive CD8+ T cells sorted from PBMCs. The chain couples TRBV28 to TRBJ1-5, with D possibly matching TRBD1 (5 bases). CDR3: CASKGGGNQPQHF. The CDR3 bases are TGTGCCAGCAAAGGAGGGGGCAATCAGCCCCAGCATTTT.